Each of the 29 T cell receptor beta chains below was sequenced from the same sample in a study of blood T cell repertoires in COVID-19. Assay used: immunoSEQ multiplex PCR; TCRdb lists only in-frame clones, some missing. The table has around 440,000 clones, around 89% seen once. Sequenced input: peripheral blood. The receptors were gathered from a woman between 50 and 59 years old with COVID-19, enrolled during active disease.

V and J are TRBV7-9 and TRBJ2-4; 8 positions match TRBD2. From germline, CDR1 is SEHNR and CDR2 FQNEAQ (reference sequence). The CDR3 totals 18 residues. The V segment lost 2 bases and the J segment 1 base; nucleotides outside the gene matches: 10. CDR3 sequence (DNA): TGTGCCAGCAGCTTACTAGCGGGCTCTAAAGGGGCCAAAAACATTCAGTACTTC. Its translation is CASSLLAGSKGAKNIQYF. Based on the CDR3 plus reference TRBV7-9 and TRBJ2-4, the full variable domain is DTGVSQNPRHKITKRGQNVTFRCDPISEHNRLYWYRQTLGQGPEFLTYFQNEAQLEKSRLLSDRFSAERPKGSFSTLEIQRTEQGDSAMYLCASSLLAGSKGAKNIQYFGAGTRLSVL.

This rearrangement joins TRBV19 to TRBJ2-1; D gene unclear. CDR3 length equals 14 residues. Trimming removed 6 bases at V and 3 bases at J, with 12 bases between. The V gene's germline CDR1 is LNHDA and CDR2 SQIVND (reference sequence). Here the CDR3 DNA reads TGTGCCAGTAGCAACTCCCTTTTCTACAATGAGCAGTTCTTC. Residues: CASSNSLFYNEQFF.

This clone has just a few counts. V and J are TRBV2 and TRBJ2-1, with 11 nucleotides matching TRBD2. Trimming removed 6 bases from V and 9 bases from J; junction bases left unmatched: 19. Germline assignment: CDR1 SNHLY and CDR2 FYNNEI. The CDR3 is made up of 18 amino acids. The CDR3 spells CASRMTRGSGGALSEQFF. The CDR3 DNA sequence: TGTGCCAGCAGGATGACTAGGGGTAGCGGGGGGGCTTTAAGTGAGCAGTTCTTC.

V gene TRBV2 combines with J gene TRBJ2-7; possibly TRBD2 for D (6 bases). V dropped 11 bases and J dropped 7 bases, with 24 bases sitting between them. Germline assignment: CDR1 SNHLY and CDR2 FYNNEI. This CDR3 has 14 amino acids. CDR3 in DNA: TGTGCCGGGGACCGCGGGGCCAGGGCCAATGAGCAGTACTTC. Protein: CAGDRGARANEQYF.

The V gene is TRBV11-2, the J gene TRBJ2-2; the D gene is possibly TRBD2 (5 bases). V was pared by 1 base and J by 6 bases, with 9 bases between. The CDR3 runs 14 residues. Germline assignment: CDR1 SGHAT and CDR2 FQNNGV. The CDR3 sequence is CASSLGLSSGELFF. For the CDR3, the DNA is TGTGCCAGCAGCTTAGGACTATCTTCCGGGGAGCTGTTTTTT.

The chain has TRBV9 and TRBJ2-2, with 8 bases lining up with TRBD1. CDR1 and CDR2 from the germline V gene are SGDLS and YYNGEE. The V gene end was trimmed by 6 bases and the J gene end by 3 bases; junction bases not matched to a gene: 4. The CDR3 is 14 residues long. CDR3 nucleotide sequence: TGTGCCAGCAAACAGGGGGTCGACACCGGGGAGCTGTTTTTT. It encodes CASKQGVDTGELFF.

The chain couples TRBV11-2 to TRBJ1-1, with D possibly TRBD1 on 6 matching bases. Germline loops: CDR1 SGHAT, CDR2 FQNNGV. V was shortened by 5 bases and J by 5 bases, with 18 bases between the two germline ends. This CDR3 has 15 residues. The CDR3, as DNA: TGTGCCAGCAGCCACCTACAGGGATTAGGGACTGAAGCTTTCTTT. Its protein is CASSHLQGLGTEAFF.

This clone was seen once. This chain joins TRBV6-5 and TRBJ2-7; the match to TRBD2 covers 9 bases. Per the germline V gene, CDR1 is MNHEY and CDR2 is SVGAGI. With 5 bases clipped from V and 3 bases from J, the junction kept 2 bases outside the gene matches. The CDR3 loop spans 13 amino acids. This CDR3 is CASSRTSDYEQYF. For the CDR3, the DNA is TGTGCCAGCAGTAGGACTAGCGACTACGAGCAGTACTTC.

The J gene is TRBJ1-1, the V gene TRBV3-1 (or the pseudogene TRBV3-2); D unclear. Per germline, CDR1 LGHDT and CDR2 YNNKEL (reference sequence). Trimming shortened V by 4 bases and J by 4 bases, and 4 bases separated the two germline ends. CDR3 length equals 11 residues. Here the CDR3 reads CASSLSTEAFF. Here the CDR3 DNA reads TGTGCCAGCAGCCTATCCACTGAAGCTTTCTTT.

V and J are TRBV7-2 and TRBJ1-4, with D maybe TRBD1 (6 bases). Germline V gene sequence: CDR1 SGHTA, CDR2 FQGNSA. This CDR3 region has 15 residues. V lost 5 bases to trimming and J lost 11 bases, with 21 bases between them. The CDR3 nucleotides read TGTGCCAGCAGCGACCTGGGGGGGCAGACTGGGAAACTGTTTTTT. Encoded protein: CASSDLGGQTGKLFF.

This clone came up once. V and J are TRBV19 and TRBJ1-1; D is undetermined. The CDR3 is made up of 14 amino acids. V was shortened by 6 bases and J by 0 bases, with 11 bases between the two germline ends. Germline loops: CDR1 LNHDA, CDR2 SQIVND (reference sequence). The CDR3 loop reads CASRAPEMNTEAFF. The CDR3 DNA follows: TGTGCCAGTAGAGCCCCCGAGATGAACACTGAAGCTTTCTTT.

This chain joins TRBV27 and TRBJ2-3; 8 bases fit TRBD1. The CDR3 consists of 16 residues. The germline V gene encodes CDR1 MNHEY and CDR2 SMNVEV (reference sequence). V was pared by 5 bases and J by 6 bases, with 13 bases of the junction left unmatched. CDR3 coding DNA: TGTGCCAGCAGTCTCCTCCCAGGACAGGGTCGGGATACGCAGTATTTT. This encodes CASSLLPGQGRDTQYF.

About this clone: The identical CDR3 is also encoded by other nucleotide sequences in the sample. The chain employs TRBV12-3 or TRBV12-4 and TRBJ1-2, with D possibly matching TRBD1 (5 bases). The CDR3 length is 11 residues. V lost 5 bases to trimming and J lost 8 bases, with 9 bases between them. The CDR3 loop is CASSPGQGYTF. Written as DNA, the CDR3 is TGTGCCAGCAGTCCAGGACAAGGCTACACCTTC.

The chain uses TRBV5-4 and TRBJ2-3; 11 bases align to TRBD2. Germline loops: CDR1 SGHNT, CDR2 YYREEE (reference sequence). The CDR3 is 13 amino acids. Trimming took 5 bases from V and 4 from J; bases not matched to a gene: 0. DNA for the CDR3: TGTGCCAGCAGACTAGCGGGGGCAGATACGCAGTATTTT. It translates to CASRLAGADTQYF.

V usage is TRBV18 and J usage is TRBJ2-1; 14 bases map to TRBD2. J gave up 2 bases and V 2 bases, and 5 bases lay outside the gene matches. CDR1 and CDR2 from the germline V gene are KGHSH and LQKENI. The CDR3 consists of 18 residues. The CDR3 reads CASSPRLAGGNTYNEQFF. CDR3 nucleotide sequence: TGTGCCAGCTCACCAAGACTAGCGGGGGGGAATACCTACAATGAGCAGTTCTTC.

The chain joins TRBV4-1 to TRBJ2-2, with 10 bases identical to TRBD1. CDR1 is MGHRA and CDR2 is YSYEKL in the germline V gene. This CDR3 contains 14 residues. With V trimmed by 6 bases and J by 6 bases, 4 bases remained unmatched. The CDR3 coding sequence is TGCGCCAGCAGGACAGGGGGCGCTGCCGGGGAGCTGTTTTTT. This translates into CASRTGGAAGELFF.

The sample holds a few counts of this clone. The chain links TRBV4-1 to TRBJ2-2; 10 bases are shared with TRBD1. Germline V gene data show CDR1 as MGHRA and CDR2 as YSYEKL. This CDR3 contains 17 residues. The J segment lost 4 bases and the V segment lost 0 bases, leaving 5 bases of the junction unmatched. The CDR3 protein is CASSQDRDRGRTGELFF. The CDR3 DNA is TGCGCCAGCAGCCAAGACCGGGACAGGGGACGCACCGGGGAGCTGTTTTTT.

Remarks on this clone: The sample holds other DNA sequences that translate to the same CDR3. The DNA for the CDR3 is TGTGCCAGTAGTCCCACCGGCGGGGTTCAGCCCCAGCATTTT. This codes for CASSPTGGVQPQHF. The chain is built from TRBV19 and TRBJ1-5; no reliable D call. V dropped 5 bases and J dropped 6 bases, with 14 bases sitting between them. The germline gives CDR1 LNHDA, CDR2 SQIVND (reference sequence). The CDR3 extends over 14 amino acids.

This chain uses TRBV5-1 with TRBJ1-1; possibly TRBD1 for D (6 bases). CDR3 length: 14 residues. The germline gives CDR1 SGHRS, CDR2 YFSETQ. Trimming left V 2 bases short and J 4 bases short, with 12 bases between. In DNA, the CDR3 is TGCGCCAGCAGCTTAATCAGGGGCGGCACTGAAGCTTTCTTT. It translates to CASSLIRGGTEAFF.

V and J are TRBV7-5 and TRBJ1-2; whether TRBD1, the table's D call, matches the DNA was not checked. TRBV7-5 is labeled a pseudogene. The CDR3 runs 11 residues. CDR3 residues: CAKQGFCGYTF. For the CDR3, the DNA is TGTGCCAAACAGGGTTTTTGTGGCTACACCTTC.

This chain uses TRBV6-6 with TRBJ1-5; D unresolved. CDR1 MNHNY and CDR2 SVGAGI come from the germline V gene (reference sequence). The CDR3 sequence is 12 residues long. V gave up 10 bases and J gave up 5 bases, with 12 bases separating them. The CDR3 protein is CATGMVDQPQHF. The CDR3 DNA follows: TGTGCCACGGGAATGGTGGATCAGCCCCAGCATTTT.

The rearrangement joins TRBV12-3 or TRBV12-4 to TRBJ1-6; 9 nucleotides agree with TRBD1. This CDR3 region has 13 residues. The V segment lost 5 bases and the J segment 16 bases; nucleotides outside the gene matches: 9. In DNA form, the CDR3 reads TGTGCCAGCAGTCCCGCGGGACAGGGCCCTCTCCACTTT. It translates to CASSPAGQGPLHF.

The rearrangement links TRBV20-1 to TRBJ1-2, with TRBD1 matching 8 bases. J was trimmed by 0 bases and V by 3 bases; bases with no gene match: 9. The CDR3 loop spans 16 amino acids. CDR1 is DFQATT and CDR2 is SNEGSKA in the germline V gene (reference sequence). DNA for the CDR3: TGCAGTGCTAGTCTCGCAGGGGGCTCGGCTAACTATGGCTACACCTTC. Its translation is CSASLAGGSANYGYTF.

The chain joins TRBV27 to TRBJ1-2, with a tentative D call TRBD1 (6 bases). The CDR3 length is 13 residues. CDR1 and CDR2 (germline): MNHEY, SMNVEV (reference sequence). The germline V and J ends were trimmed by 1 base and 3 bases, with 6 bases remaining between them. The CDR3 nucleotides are TGTGCCAGCAGTTTATACAGGGACTATGGCTACACCTTC. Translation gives CASSLYRDYGYTF.

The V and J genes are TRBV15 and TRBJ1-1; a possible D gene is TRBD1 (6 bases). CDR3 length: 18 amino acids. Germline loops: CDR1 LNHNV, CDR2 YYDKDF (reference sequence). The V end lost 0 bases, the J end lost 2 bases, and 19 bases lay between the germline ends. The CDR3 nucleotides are TGTGCCACCAGCAGAGAACCTATGGGGGCGGCCTCTAACACTGAAGCTTTCTTT. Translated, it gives CATSREPMGAASNTEAFF.

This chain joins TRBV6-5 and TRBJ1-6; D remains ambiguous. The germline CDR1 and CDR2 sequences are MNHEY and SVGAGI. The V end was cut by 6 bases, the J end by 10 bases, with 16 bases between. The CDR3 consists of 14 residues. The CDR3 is CASRLGPGNSPLHF. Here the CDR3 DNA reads TGTGCCAGCAGACTCGGCCCGGGTAACTCACCCCTCCACTTT.

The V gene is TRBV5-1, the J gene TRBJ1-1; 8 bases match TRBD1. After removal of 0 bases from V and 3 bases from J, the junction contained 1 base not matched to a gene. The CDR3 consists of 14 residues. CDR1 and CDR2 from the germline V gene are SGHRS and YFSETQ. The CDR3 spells CASSLVQGDTEAFF. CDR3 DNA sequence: TGCGCCAGCAGCTTGGTACAGGGGGACACTGAAGCTTTCTTT. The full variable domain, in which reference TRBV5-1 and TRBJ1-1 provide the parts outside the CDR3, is KAGVTQTPRYLIKTRGQQVTLSCSPISGHRSVSWYQQTPGQGLQFLFEYFSETQRNKGNFPGRFSGRQFSNSRSEMNVSTLELGDSALYLCASSLVQGDTEAFFGQGTRLTVV.

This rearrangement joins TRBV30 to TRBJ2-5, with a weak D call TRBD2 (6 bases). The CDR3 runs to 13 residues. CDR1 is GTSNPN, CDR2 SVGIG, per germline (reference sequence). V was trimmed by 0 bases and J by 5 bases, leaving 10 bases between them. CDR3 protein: CAWSVSLAETQYF. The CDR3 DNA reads TGTGCCTGGAGTGTATCACTAGCTGAGACCCAGTACTTC.

The CDR3 reads CAIRDRENIQYF. The CDR3 DNA is TGTGCCATCAGGGACAGGGAAAACATTCAGTACTTC. The rearrangement uses TRBV10-3 and TRBJ2-4; 8 nucleotides line up with TRBD1. There are 12 residues in the CDR3. The V gene's germline CDR1 is ENHRY and CDR2 SYGVKD. The J segment lost 5 bases and the V segment lost 6 bases, leaving 0 bases of the junction unmatched.